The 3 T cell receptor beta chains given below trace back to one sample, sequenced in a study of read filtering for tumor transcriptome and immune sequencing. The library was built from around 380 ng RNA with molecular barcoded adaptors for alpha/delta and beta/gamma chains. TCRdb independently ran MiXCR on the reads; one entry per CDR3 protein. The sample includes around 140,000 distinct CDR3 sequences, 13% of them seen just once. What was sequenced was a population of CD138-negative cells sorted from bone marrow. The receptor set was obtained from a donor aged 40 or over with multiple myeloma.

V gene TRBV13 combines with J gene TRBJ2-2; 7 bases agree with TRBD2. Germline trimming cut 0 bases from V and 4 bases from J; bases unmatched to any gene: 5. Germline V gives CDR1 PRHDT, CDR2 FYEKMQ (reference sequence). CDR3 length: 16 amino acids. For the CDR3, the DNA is TGTGCCAGCAGCTTAGGTCCGGGAGGCATCACCGGGGAGCTGTTTTTT. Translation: CASSLGPGGITGELFF.

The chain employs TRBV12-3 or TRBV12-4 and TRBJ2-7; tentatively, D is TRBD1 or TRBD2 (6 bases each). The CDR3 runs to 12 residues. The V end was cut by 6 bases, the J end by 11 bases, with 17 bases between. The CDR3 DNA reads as TGTGCCAGCAGCTTGGGGCGGGACAATAAGTACTTC. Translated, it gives CASSLGRDNKYF.

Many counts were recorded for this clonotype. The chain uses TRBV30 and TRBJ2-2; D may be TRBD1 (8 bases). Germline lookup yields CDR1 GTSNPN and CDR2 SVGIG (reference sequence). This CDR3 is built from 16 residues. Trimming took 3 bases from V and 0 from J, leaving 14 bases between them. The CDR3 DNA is TGTGCCTGGAGGGGGGGGGACAGGTCGAACACCGGGGAGCTGTTTTTT. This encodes CAWRGGDRSNTGELFF. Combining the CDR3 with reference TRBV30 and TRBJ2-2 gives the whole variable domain SQTIHQWPATLVQPVGSPLSLECTVEGTSNPNLYWYRQAAGRGLQLLFYSVGIGQISSEVPQNLSASRPQDRQFILSSKKLLLSDSGFYLCAWRGGDRSNTGELFFGEGSRLTVL.